The rows below give T cell receptor beta chains drawn from one sample of a study of blood T cell repertoires in COVID-19. TCRdb's table, derived via immunoSEQ multiplex PCR, lists solely in-frame clones and lacks some. The profile covers 150,000 or so clones, with approximately 87% appearing a single time and nearly 4.5% taken by the ten largest. Sequencing was carried out using PBMCs or T cells enriched from blood (not recorded which). The receptors here all came from a woman aged 50 to 60 who had recovered from COVID-19. Both conserved end residues are part of each CDR3. D genes are given only for firm matches. Rows may omit the clone size; those that give it use once, few, many or a size class.

j_gene	v_gene	d_gene	abundance	CDR3nt	CDR3aa
TRBJ1-2	TRBV18	NA	NA	TGTGCCAGCTCACCACCTTCCGGGGAGGGTGGCTACACCTTC	CASSPPSGEGGYTF
TRBJ1-1	TRBV3-1/TRBV3-2	NA	NA	TGTGCCAGCAGCCAAGCCATGAACACTGAAGCTTTCTTT	CASSQAMNTEAFF
TRBJ2-1	TRBV29-1	TRBD2	few	TGCAGCGCCTCCGGCGGGAGCTCCTACAATGAGCAGTTCTTC	CSASGGSSYNEQFF
TRBJ2-1	TRBV14	NA	NA	TGTGCCAGCAGCCAAGGTCGAAACAGGGACAATGAGCAGTTCTTC	CASSQGRNRDNEQFF
TRBJ1-2	TRBV6-5	TRBD1	NA	TGTGCCAGCAGTTACTCCCGGACAGGGGGCAGCTATGGCTACACCTTC	CASSYSRTGGSYGYTF
TRBJ1-6	TRBV28	NA	NA	TGTGCCAGCAACTCGGAGGGGCATAATTCACCCCTCCACTTT	CASNSEGHNSPLHF
TRBJ2-3	TRBV27	TRBD2	NA	TGTGCCAGCAGTCCTAGCGGGGTGACAGATACGCAGTATTTT	CASSPSGVTDTQYF
TRBJ2-1	TRBV2	TRBD2	NA	TGTGCCAGCAGTGAAGAGCGGGAGACCTACAATGAGCAGTTCTTC	CASSEERETYNEQFF
TRBJ2-5	TRBV19	NA	NA	TGTGCCAGTAGTATAGATCGTGAGGGGACCCAGTACTTC	CASSIDREGTQYF
TRBJ2-4	TRBV18	NA	few	TGTGCCAGCTCGCTCAGACAGAAACAGTACTTC	CASSLRQKQYF
TRBJ1-1	TRBV7-9	NA	few	TGTGCCAGCAGCTCCTCGACGCCCCCAAGGAGAGCTTTCTTT	CASSSSTPPRRAFF
TRBJ2-1	TRBV15	TRBD1	NA	TGTGCCACCAGCGCCGGACAGGGGGCGTCCAATGAGCAGTTCTTC	CATSAGQGASNEQFF
TRBJ2-3	TRBV27	NA	NA	TGTGCCAGCAGCTTAAGGAGGACAGATACGCAGTATTTT	CASSLRRTDTQYF
TRBJ1-1	TRBV11-3	NA	NA	TGTGCCAGCAGCTTATGGGGGGGCACTGAAGCTTTCTTT	CASSLWGGTEAFF
TRBJ1-2	TRBV28	TRBD1	NA	TGTGCCAGTTGGGACAGGGGTCCTGGCTACACCTTC	CASWDRGPGYTF
TRBJ2-1	TRBV12-3/TRBV12-4	NA	NA	TGTGCCAGCAGTTTTTCAGCGGTCGGTGAGCAGTTCTTC	CASSFSAVGEQFF
TRBJ1-2	TRBV28	NA	few	TGTGCCAGCATTGACAGCCGGAGTTGGGGCTACACCTTC	CASIDSRSWGYTF
TRBJ1-1	TRBV7-9	NA	few	TGTGCCAGCAGCTTATGGCCAGGGTTGTTAGAAGCTTTCTTT	CASSLWPGLLEAFF
TRBJ2-1	TRBV11-3	TRBD2	NA	TGTGCCAGCAGCCTCCATAGCGGGTTGTACAATGAGCAGTTCTTC	CASSLHSGLYNEQFF
TRBJ1-3	TRBV28	TRBD1	NA	TGTGCCAGCAGTTTGAGGGGGCGCTCCGGCACCATATATTTT	CASSLRGRSGTIYF
TRBJ2-6	TRBV9	NA	NA	TGTGCCAGCAGGTACAGGGCTGGGGCCAACGTCCTGACTTTC	CASRYRAGANVLTF
TRBJ1-1	TRBV4-1	NA	NA	TGCGCCAGCAGCCAAGATGGACAGACCTTTGGGCGAGCTTTCTTT	CASSQDGQTFGRAFF
TRBJ1-3	TRBV6-1	TRBD1	NA	TGTGCCAGCAGTGAAGAGGTCGACAGGGGAAGCTCTGGAAACACCATATATTTT	CASSEEVDRGSSGNTIYF
TRBJ2-2	TRBV19	TRBD2	NA	TGTGCCAGTAGCCGTGGACTAGCGGGAGGCTACCAGAACACCGGGGAGCTGTTTTTT	CASSRGLAGGYQNTGELFF
TRBJ2-1	TRBV27	NA	NA	TGTGCCAGCAGTTCCCCCAACGCGGATGAGCAGTTCTTC	CASSSPNADEQFF